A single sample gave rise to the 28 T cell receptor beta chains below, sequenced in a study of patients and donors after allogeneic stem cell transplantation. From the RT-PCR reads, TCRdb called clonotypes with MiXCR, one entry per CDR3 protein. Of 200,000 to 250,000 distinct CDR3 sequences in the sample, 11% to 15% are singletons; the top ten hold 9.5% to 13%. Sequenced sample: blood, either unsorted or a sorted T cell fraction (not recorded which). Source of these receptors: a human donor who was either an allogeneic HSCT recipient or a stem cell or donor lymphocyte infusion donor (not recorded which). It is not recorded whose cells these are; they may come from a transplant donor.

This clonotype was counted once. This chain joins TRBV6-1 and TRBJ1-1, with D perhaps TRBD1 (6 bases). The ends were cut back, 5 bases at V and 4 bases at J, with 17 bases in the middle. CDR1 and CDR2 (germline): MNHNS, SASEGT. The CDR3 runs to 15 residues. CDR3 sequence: CASSPRGGRRTEAFF. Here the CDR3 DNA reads TGTGCCAGCAGTCCCCGTGGGGGGCGACGCACTGAAGCTTTCTTT.

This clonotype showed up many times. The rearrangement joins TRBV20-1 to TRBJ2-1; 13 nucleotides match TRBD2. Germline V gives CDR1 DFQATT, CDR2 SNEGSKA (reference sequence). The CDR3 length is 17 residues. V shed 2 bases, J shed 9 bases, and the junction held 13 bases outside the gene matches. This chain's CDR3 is CSARPRRGLAGWGEQFF. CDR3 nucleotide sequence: TGCAGTGCTAGACCCCGAAGGGGACTAGCGGGGTGGGGTGAGCAGTTCTTC.

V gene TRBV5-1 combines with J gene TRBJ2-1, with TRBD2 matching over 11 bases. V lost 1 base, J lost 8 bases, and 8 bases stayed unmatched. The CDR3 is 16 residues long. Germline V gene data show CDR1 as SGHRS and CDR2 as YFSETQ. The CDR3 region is CASSLQTSGSGHEQFF. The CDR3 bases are TGCGCCAGCAGCTTGCAAACTAGCGGGAGCGGGCATGAGCAGTTCTTC. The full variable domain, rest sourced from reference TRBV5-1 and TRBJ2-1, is KAGVTQTPRYLIKTRGQQVTLSCSPISGHRSVSWYQQTPGQGLQFLFEYFSETQRNKGNFPGRFSGRQFSNSRSEMNVSTLELGDSALYLCASSLQTSGSGHEQFFGPGTRLTVL.

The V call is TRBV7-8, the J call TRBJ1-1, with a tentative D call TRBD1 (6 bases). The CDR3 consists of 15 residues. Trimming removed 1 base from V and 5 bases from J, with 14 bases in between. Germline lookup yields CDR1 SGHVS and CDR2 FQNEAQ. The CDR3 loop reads CASSLDQGRGTEAFF. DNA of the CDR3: TGTGCCAGCAGCTTAGATCAGGGGAGAGGAACTGAAGCTTTCTTT.

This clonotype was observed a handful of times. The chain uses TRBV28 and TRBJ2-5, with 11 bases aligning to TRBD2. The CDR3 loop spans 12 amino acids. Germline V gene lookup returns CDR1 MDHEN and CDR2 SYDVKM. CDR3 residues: CAIAGGRETQYF. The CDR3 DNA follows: TGTGCTATAGCGGGGGGGAGAGAGACCCAGTACTTC.

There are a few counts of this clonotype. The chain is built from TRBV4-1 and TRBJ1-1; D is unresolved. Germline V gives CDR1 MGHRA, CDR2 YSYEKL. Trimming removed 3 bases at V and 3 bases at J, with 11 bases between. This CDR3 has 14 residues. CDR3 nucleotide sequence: TGCGCCAGCAGCCAGCTACGGGATTACACTGAAGCTTTCTTT. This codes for CASSQLRDYTEAFF.

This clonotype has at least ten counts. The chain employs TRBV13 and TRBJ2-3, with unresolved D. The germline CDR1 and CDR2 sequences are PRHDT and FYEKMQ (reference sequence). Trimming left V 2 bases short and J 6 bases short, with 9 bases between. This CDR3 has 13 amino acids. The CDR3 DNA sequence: TGTGCCAGCAGCTTAAGAGTGGGGGATACGCAGTATTTT. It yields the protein CASSLRVGDTQYF.

DNA of the CDR3: TGCGCCAGCAGCCAAGATCTAGGGGGGGCGAGGTGGGGGTCCAAAAACATTCAGTACTTC. This encodes CASSQDLGGARWGSKNIQYF. This chain joins TRBV4-3 and TRBJ2-4; tentative D call: TRBD2 (7 bases). CDR3 length equals 20 residues. Germline V gene sequence: CDR1 LGHNA, CDR2 YSLEER. Trimming removed 0 bases from V and 2 bases from J, with 23 bases in between.

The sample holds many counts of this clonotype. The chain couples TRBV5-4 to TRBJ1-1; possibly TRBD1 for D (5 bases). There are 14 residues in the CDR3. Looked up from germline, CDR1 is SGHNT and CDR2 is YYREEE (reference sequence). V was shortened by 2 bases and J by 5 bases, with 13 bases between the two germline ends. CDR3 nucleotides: TGTGCCAGCAGCTTTGGGTCCCGGGGGACTGAAGCTTTCTTT. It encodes CASSFGSRGTEAFF. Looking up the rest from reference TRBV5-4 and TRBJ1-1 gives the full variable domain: ETGVTQSPTHLIKTRGQQVTLRCSSQSGHNTVSWYQQALGQGPQFIFQYYREEENGRGNFPPRFSGLQFPNYSSELNVNALELDDSALYLCASSFGSRGTEAFFGQGTRLTVV.

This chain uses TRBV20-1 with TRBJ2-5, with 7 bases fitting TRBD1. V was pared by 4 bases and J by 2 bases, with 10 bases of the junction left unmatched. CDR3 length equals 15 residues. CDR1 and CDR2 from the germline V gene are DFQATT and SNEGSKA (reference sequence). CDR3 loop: CSAIRPDRLQETQYF. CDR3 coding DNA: TGCAGTGCTATTCGCCCGGACAGGTTACAAGAGACCCAGTACTTC.

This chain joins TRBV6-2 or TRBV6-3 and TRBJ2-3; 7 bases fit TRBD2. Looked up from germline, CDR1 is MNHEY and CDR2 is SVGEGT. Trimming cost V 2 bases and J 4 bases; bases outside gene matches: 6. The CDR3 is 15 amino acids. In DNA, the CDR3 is TGTGCCAGCAGTTACCCCAGCGGGGTTTCAGATACGCAGTATTTT. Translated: CASSYPSGVSDTQYF.

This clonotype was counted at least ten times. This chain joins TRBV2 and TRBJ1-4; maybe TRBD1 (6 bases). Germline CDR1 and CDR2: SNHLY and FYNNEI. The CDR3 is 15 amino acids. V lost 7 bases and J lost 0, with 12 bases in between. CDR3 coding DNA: TGTGCCAGCAACCCGGACAGTGCAACTAATGAAAAACTGTTTTTT. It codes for CASNPDSATNEKLFF.

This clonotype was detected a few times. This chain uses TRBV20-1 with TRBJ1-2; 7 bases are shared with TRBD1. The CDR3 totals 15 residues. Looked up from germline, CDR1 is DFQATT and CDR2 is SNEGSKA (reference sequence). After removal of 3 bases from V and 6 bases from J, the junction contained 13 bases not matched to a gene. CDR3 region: CSASGPTGAWNGYTF. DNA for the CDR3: TGCAGTGCTAGTGGCCCCACAGGGGCTTGGAATGGCTACACCTTC.

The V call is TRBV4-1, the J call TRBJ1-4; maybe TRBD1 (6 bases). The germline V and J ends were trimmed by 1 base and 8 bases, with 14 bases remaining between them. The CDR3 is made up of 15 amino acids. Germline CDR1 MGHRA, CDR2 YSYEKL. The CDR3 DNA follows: TGCGCCAGCAGCCAAGTTGCGGGGGCGCGAGAAAAACTGTTTTTT. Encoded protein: CASSQVAGAREKLFF.

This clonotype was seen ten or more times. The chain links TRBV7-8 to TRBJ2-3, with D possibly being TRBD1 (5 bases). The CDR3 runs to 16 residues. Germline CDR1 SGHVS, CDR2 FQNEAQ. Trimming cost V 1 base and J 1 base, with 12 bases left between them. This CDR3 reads CASSLGQTVRTDTQYF. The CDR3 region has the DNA TGTGCCAGCAGCTTAGGTCAGACAGTCCGCACAGATACGCAGTATTTT.

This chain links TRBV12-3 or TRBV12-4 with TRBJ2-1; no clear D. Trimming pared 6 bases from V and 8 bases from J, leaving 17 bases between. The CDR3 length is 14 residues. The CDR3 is CASSIWPDLDEQFF. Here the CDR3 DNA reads TGTGCCAGCAGCATCTGGCCTGACCTCGATGAGCAGTTCTTC.

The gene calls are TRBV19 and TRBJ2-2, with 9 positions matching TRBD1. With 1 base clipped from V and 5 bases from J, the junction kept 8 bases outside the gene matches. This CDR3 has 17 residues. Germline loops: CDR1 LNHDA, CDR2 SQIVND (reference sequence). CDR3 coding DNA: TGTGCCAGTAGTATAGGGGGGACAGGGAGTAGGACCGGGGAGCTGTTTTTT. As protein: CASSIGGTGSRTGELFF.

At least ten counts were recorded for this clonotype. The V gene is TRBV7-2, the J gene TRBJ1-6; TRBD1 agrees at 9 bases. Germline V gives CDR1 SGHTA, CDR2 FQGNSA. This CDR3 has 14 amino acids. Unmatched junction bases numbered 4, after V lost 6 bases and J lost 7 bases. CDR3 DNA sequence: TGTGCCAGCAGACGGGACAGGGAAAATTCACCCCTCCACTTT. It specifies CASRRDRENSPLHF.

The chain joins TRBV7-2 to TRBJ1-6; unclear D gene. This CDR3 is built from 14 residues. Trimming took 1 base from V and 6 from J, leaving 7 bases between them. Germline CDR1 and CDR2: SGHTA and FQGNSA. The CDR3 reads CASSLGSGNSPLHF. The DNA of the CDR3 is TGTGCCAGCAGCTTAGGCTCCGGTAATTCACCCCTCCACTTT.

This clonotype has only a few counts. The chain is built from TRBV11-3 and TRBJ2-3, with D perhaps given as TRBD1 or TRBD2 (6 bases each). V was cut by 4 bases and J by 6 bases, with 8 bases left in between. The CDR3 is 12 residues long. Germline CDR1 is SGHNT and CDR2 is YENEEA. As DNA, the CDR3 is TGTGCCAGCAGCTGGAGGGGGGATACGCAGTATTTT. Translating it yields CASSWRGDTQYF.

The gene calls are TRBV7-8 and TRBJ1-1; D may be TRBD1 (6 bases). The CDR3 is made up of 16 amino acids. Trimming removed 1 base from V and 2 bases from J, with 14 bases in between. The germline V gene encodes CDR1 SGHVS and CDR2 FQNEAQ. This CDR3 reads CASSLGRQGINTEAFF. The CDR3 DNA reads TGTGCCAGCAGCTTAGGACGGCAGGGGATAAACACTGAAGCTTTCTTT.

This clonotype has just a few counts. The CDR3 region is CASIAGLYVTQYF. CDR3 nucleotides: TGTGCCAGCATAGCGGGACTATACGTGACCCAGTACTTC. The chain uses TRBV6-1 and TRBJ2-5, with TRBD2 identical over 8 bases. Germline V gives CDR1 MNHNS, CDR2 SASEGT. Trimming cost V 7 bases and J 7 bases; bases outside gene matches: 8. The CDR3 has 13 amino acids.

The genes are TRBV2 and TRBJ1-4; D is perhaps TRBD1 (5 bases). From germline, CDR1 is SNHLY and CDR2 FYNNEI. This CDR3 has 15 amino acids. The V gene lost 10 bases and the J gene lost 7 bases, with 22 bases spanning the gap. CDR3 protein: CATRTSGTLGEKLFF. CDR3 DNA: TGTGCCACCCGTACCTCAGGGACCTTAGGTGAAAAACTGTTTTTT.

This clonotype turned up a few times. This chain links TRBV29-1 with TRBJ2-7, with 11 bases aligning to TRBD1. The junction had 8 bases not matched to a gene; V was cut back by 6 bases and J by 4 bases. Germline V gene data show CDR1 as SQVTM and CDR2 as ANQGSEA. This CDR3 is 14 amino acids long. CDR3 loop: CSVSGTGGSYEQYF. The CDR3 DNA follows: TGCAGCGTGTCGGGGACAGGGGGATCGTACGAGCAGTACTTC.

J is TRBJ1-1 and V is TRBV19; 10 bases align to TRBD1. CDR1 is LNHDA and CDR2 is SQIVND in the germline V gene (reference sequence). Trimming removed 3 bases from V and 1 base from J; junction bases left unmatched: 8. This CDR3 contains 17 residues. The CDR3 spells CASSIRDRGGQNTEAFF. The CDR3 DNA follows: TGTGCCAGTAGTATCCGGGACAGGGGTGGCCAGAACACTGAAGCTTTCTTT. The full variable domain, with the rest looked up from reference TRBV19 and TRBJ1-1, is DGGITQSPKYLFRKEGQNVTLSCEQNLNHDAMYWYRQDPGQGLRLIYYSQIVNDFQKGDIAEGYSVSREKKESFPLTVTSAQKNPTAFYLCASSIRDRGGQNTEAFFGQGTRLTVV.

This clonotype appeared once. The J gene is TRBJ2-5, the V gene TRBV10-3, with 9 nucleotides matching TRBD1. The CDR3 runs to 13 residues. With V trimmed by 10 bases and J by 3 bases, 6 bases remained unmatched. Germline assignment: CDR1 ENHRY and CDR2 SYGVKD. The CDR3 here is CATADRGKETQYF. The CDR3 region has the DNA TGTGCCACCGCGGACAGGGGAAAAGAGACCCAGTACTTC.

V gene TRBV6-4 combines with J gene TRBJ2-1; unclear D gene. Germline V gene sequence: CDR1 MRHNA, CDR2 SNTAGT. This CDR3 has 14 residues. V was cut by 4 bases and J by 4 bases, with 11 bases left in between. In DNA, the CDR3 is TGTGCCAGCAGTGCCCAGCCCGATTACAATGAGCAGTTCTTC. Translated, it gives CASSAQPDYNEQFF.

The CDR3 region is CATSRAEDGVGYTF. The CDR3 nucleotides are TGTGCCACCAGCAGAGCCGAGGACGGGGTCGGCTACACCTTC. The rearrangement links TRBV15 to TRBJ1-2, with no clear D. V lost 1 base to trimming and J lost 8 bases, with 14 bases between them. CDR3 length equals 14 residues. CDR1 is LNHNV and CDR2 is YYDKDF in the germline V gene (reference sequence).